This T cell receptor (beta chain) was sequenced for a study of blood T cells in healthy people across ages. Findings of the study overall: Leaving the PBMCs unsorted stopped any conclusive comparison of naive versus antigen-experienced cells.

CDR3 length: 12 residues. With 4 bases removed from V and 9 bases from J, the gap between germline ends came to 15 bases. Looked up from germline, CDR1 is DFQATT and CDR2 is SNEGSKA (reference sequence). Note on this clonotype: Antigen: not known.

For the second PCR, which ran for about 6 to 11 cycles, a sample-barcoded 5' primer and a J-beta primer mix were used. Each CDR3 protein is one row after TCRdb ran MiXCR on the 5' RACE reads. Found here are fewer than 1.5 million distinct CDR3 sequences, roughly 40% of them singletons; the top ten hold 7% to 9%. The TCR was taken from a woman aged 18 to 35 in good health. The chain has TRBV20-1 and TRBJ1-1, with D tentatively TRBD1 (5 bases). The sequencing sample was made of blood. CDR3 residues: CSATQQRGQAFF. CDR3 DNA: TGCAGTGCTACCCAACAAAGGGGTCAAGCTTTCTTT.